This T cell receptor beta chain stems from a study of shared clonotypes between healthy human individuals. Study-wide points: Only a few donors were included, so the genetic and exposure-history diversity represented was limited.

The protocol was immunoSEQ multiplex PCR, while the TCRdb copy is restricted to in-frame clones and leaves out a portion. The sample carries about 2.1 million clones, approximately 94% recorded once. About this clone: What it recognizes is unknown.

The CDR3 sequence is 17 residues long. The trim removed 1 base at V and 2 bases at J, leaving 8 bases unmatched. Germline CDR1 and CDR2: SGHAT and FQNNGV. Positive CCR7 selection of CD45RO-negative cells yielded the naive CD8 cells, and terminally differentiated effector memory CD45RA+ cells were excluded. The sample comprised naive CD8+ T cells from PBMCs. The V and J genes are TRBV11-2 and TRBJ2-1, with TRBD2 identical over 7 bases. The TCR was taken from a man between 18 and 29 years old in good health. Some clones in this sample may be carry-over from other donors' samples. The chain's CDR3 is CASSLVVSSGTYNEQFF. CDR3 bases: TGTGCCAGCAGCTTAGTCGTGTCTAGCGGAACCTACAATGAGCAGTTCTTC.